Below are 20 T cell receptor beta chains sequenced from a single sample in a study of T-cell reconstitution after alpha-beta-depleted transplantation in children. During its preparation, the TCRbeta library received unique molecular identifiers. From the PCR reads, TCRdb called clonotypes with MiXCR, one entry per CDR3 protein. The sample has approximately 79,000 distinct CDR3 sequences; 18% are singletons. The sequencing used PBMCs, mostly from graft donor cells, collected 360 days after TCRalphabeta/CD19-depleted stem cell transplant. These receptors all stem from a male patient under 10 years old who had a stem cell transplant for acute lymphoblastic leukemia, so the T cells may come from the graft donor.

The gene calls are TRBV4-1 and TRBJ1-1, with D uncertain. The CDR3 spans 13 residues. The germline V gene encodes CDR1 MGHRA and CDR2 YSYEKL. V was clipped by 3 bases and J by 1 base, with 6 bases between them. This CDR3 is CASSHTANTEAFF. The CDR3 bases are TGCGCCAGCAGCCATACAGCGAACACTGAAGCTTTCTTT.

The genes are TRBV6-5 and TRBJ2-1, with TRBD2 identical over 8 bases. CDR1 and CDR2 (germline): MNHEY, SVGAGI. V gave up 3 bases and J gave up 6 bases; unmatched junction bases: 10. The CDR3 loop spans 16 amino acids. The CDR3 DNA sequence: TGTGCCAGCAGTTATCGAGCGGGAGTAGTAAGCAATGAGCAGTTCTTC. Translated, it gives CASSYRAGVVSNEQFF.

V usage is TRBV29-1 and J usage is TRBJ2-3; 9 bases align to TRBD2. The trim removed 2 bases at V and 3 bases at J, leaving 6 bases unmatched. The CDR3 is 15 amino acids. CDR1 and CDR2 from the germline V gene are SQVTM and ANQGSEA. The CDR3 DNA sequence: TGCAGCGTTGAAACCGGGACTAGCTTTACAGATACGCAGTATTTT. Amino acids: CSVETGTSFTDTQYF.

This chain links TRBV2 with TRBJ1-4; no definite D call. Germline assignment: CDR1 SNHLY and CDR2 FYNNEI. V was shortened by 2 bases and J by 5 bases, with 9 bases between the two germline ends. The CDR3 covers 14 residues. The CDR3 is CASSEWVQNEKLFF. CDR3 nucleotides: TGTGCCAGCAGTGAATGGGTCCAGAATGAAAAACTGTTTTTT. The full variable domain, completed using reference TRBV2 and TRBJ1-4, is EPEVTQTPSHQVTQMGQEVILRCVPISNHLYFYWYRQILGQKVEFLVSFYNNEISEKSEIFDDQFSVERPDGSNFTLKIRSTKLEDSAMYFCASSEWVQNEKLFFGSGTQLSVL.

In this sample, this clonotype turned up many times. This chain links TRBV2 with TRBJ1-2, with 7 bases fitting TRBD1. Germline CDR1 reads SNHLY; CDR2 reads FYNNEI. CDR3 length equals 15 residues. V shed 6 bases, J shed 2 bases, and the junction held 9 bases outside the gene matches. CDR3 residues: CASSYDRDQNYGYTF. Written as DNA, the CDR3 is TGTGCCAGCAGCTATGACAGGGACCAAAACTATGGCTACACCTTC. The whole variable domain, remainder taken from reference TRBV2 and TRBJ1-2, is EPEVTQTPSHQVTQMGQEVILRCVPISNHLYFYWYRQILGQKVEFLVSFYNNEISEKSEIFDDQFSVERPDGSNFTLKIRSTKLEDSAMYFCASSYDRDQNYGYTFGSGTRLTVV.

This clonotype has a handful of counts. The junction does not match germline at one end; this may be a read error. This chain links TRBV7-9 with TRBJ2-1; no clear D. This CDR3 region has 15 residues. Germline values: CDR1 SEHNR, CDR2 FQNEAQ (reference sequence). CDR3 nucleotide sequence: TGTGCCAGCAGCGTAGCAAGCAGCTCCTACAATGAGCAGTTCTTC. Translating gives CASSVASSSYNEQFF.

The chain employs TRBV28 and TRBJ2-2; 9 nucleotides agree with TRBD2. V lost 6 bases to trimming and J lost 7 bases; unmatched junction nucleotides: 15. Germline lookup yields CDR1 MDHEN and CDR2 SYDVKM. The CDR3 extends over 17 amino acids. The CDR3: CASRPPRGTSLGGELFF. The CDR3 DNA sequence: TGTGCCAGCAGGCCACCACGCGGGACTAGCTTGGGCGGGGAGCTGTTTTTT.

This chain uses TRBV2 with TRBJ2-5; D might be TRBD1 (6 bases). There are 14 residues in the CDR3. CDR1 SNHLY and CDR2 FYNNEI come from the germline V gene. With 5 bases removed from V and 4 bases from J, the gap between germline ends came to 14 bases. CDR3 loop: CASSPARGGETQYF. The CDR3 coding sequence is TGTGCCAGCAGTCCCGCCAGGGGTGGAGAGACCCAGTACTTC.

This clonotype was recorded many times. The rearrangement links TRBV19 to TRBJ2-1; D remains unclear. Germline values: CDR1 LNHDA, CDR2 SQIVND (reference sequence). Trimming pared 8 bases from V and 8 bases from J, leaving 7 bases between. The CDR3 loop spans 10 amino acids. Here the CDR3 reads CASGTYEQFF. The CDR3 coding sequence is TGTGCCAGTGGCACGTATGAGCAGTTCTTC.

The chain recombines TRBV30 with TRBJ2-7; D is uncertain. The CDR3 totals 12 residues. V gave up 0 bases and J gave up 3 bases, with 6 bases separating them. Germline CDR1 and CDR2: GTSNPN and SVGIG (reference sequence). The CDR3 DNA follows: TGTGCCTGGAGTGTATATAACTACGAGCAGTACTTC. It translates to CAWSVYNYEQYF.

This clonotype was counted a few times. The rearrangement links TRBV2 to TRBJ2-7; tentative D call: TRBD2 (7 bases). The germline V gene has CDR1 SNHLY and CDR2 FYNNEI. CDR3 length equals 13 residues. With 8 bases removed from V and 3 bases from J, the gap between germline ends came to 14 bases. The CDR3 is CASASGGSYEQYF. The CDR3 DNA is TGTGCCAGCGCTTCGGGGGGCAGCTACGAGCAGTACTTC.

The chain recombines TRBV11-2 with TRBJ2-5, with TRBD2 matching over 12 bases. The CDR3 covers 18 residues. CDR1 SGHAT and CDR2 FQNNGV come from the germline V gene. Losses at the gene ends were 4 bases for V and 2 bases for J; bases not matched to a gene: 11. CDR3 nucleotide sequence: TGTGCCAGCAGCTATTCCTTGACTAGCGGGGGTGGACAAGAGACCCAGTACTTC. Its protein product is CASSYSLTSGGGQETQYF.

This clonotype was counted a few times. The CDR3 here is CASSNRDRGDTQYF. For the CDR3, the DNA is TGTGCCAGCAGCAACCGGGACAGGGGAGATACGCAGTATTTT. V gene TRBV11-2 combines with J gene TRBJ2-3; 10 bases fit TRBD1. Losses at the gene ends were 5 bases for V and 5 bases for J; bases not matched to a gene: 4. The CDR3 is 14 amino acids. The germline gives CDR1 SGHAT, CDR2 FQNNGV.

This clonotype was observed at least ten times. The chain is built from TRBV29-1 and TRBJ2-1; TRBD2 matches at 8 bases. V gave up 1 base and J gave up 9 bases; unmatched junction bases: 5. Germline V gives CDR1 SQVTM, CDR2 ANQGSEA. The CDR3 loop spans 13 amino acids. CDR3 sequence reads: CSVEGVGRAEQFF. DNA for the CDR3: TGCAGCGTTGAAGGGGTCGGGAGGGCTGAGCAGTTCTTC.

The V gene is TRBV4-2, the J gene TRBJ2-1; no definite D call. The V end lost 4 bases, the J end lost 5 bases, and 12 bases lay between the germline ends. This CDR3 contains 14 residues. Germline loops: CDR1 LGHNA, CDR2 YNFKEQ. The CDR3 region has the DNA TGTGCCAGCAGCCGAGTAGACTTAAACAATGAGCAGTTCTTC. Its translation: CASSRVDLNNEQFF.

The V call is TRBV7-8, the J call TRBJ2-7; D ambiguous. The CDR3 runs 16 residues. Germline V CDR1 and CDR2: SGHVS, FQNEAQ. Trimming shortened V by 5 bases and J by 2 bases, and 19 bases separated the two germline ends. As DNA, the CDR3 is TGTGCCAGCAGCCCCGGGCTCCCGTGGGGAACCTACGAGCAGTACTTC. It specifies CASSPGLPWGTYEQYF.

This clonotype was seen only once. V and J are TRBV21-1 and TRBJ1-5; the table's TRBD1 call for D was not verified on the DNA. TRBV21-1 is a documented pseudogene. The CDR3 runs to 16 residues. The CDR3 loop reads CASSKNRDNSNQPQHF. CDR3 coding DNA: TGTGCCAGCAGCAAAAACAGGGACAATAGCAATCAGCCCCAGCATTTT.

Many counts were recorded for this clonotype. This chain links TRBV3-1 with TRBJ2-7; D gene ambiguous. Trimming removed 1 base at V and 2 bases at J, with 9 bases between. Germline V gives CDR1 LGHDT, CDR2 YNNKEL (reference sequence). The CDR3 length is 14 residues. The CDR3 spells CASSQGSGPYEQYF. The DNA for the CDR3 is TGTGCCAGCAGCCAAGGGTCAGGACCCTACGAGCAGTACTTC.

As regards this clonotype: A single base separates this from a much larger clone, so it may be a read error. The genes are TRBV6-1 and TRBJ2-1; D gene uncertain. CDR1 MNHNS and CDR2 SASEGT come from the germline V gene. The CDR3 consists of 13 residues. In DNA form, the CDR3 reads TGTGCCAGCAGAGCACTATACTACAATAAGCAGTTCTTC. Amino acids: CASRALYYNKQFF.

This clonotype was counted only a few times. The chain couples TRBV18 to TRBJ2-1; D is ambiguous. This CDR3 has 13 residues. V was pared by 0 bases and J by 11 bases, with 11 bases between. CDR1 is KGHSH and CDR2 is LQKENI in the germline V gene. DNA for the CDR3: TGTGCCAGCTCACCACCAAGGGTTGGACAGCAGTTCTTC. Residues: CASSPPRVGQQFF.